This entry describes one T cell receptor beta chain. Its matching antigen is unknown. The assay was immunoSEQ multiplex PCR, and TCRdb's table has in-frame clones only and misses some. The table records around 130,000 clones, 91% of them present only once. Germline-derived CDR1 and CDR2 are MDHEN and SYDVKM. The CDR3 is 15 amino acids. Trimming took off 4 bases at V and 9 bases at J, with 19 bases between the two ends. This specimen comes from a study of T cell responses to AZD1222 COVID-19 vaccine. Findings and caveats of the study: Only a handful of AZD1222 recipients, roughly six in all, had baseline seropositivity. Repertoire sampling happened only post peak T cell response. Spike-specific TCR breadth and depth rose after two AZD1222 doses. Possibly, clonal diversity was underestimated; donors were largely white British and included more females.

Here the sequenced sample was peripheral blood, taken on day 0 of AZD1222 vaccination. The TCR sequence derives from an adult in good health. The chain has TRBV28 and TRBJ1-3; no clear D. The CDR3 spells CASSSGYNTGGTIYF. In DNA form, the CDR3 reads TGTGCCAGCAGTTCCGGCTACAACACCGGAGGCACCATATATTTT.